This T cell receptor (beta chain) was captured by sequencing in a study of control samples from healthy donors and cancer patients. The repertoire was sequenced with immunoSEQ multiplex PCR; TCRdb's copy has only in-frame clones and lacks some. The table records 120,000 or so clones, just under 90% of them present only once. Germline V gene lookup returns CDR1 WSHSY and CDR2 SAAADI. The CDR3 has 14 amino acids. Deletions cut 0 bases from V and 5 bases from J, with 8 bases between. The sequence came from a man between 25 and 39 years old in good health. Source material: blood. V is TRBV10-2 and J is TRBJ1-5, with a tentative D call TRBD1 (6 bases). CDR3 DNA: TGCGCCAGCAGTGAGTCGGGGGGGCATCAGCCCCAGCATTTT. Its translation: CASSESGGHQPQHF.